This T cell receptor beta chain was identified during a study of yellow fever vaccine responses in identical twins. Each CDR3 protein is one row after TCRdb ran MiXCR on the RT-PCR reads. Here the sample spans 3,000 to 4,000 distinct CDR3 sequences, roughly four fifths being singletons. The ends lost 6 bases at V and 6 bases at J; junction bases unmatched: 12. The CDR3 consists of 16 residues. Germline-derived CDR1 and CDR2 are KGHSH and LQKENI. This chain connects TRBV18 to TRBJ2-1; 9 bases map to TRBD2. Material: T cells from blood (PBMCs), unsorted or a sorted subset (not recorded which), obtained before or after yellow fever vaccination (not recorded which). The TCR originated in a young woman who received the yellow fever vaccine. Here the CDR3 DNA reads TGTGCCAGCTCCCCGGGGACTAGCCCCGGCGGCAATGAGCAGTTCTTC. Amino acids: CASSPGTSPGGNEQFF. Complete variable domain (other parts from reference TRBV18 and TRBJ2-1): NAGVMQNPRHLVRRRGQEARLRCSPMKGHSHVYWYRQLPEEGLKFMVYLQKENIIDESGMPKERFSAEFPKEGPSILRIQQVVRGDSAAYFCASSPGTSPGGNEQFFGPGTRLTVL.